The entry below describes one TCR beta chain. The sample holds a few counts of this clone. The antigen it binds to is not known. No clone much larger than this one lies a single base away; base qualities are absent. Including the terminal cysteine and phenylalanine, the CDR3 comprises 18 residues. Only the CDR3 DNA is retained, 54 bases long and in frame from the first base. V has 1 base trimmed and J has 0 bases trimmed; junction bases matching no gene number 6. In the germline V gene (reference sequence), CDR1 corresponds to LNHNV and CDR2 to YYDKDF. The data are from a study of immune evolution from preneoplasia to lung adenocarcinoma listed by TCRdb under 2021. For the wider study: HLA loss of heterozygosity was seen in roughly 6.6%, 14% and 36% of AIS, MIA and ADC lesions, and in no AAH lesions. The immune data were integrated with whole exome sequencing and methylation data from the same cohort of nodules. Resected precursor lesions (AAH, AIS, MIA) and invasive adenocarcinomas were compared with paired morphologically normal lung tissue. The overall cohort was made up of about 50 patients with pulmonary nodules who had surgical resection. The study used immune gene expression, TCR sequencing and multiplex immunofluorescence to profile the immune contexture of lung adenocarcinoma precursors and invasive adenocarcinoma. It was reported in the study that 90 to 120 samples were used for TCR sequencing. POLYSOLVER was used to infer Class I HLA alleles from exome data, while LOHHLA was used to detect allele-specific HLA loss. TCR sequencing data came from 45 to 65 patients. Sample size was determined by specimen availability and not by a prior power calculation.

Patients underwent resection in Japan or China between about 2014 and 2018. The histologic diagnosis of each case was independently confirmed on H&E slides by two lung cancer pathologists. For nucleic acid extraction, premalignant or tumor cells were enriched by macro-dissection following pathologic assessment. DNA was isolated from FFPE tissue using the AllPrep DNA/RNA FFPE Kit. The paper's findings and limits, for the study overall: Clonality was highest in normal lung, while later-stage lesions appeared to have lower clonality but higher T cell density and diversity. Findings were based on association rather than direct causation; larger cohorts with long-term follow-up and longitudinal biopsies were deemed needed. Normal lung had the highest top T cell clone frequencies, which appeared to decline progressively from AAH through AIS, MIA and invasive adenocarcinoma. T cell clonality was highest in KRAS-mutant nodules compared with EGFR-mutant or double wild-type lesions. Because all patients were from Japan and China, applicability to Western populations was uncertain.

Using the immunoSEQ hsTCRbeta Kit, TCR beta CDR3 regions were sequenced from DNA. The study's own analysis went as follows. TCR sequencing data were analysed with the ImmunoSEQ Analyzer. T cell clonality was defined as 1 minus Pielou's evenness, as computed on productive rearrangements. T cell diversity was measured with the inverse Simpson index on productive templates. T cell density was defined as TCR beta template counts normalized to usable DNA, with usable DNA estimated by amplification and sequencing of housekeeping genes. TCR metrics were compared across histologic stages using two-sided Kruskal-Wallis tests. In TCRdb, the immuneACCESS table is reduced to in-frame sequences with V and J assigned. These tables do not hold every clone; where another copy was compared, an unresolved V gene accounts for under half, and the others remain unexplained. That table furnishes V, J and clone size, whereas the DNA furnished D and trimming. Recorded for this sample are roughly 5,000 clones; about 70% of them occurred a single time. Of the sample, 11% falls within the top ten clones.

The rearrangement combines TRBV15 with TRBJ2-4, with 10 middle bases fitting TRBD1. This TCR was recovered from a person aged 60-79 years with lung adenocarcinoma. Specimen: FFPE minimally invasive lung adenocarcinoma tissue. Read against the paper, the sample's cell subset or site label means: micro-invasive lung adenocarcinoma (MIA). The CDR3 loop reads CATSRGGTGVLAKNIQYF. Read as DNA, the sequence is TGTGCCACCAGCAGAGGAGGGACAGGGGTTTTAGCCAAAAACATTCAGTACTTC.